The present T cell receptor (beta chain) was sequenced within a study of blood T cells in healthy people across ages. Next came a second PCR, run for roughly 7 to 12 cycles, which used a sample-barcoded 5' primer along with a J-beta primer mix. Via MiXCR, TCRdb re-called the 5' RACE reads, giving one row per CDR3 protein. The sample holds roughly 570,000 distinct CDR3 sequences, roughly 28% seen once. The CDR3 is made up of 13 amino acids. Germline CDR1 reads KGHDR; CDR2 reads SFDVKD. Trimming left V 1 base short and J 4 bases short, with 6 bases between. Overall study results and limits: Diversity of TCR beta correlated strongly with naive T cell percentage.

Note on this clonotype: The antigen remains undetermined.

The chain joins TRBV24-1 to TRBJ1-1; no clear D. The specimen was blood. The receptor was isolated from a woman aged 70-85 years in good health. CDR3 nucleotides: TGTGCCACCAGTGATTTTAAGGGCACTGAAGCTTTCTTT. It encodes CATSDFKGTEAFF.